This paragraph reports one T cell receptor beta chain. This clonotype was detected many times. The clone's antigen remains unknown. No base quality information exists; no much larger clone differs at one position. This specimen belongs to a study of CD8 T cells in ankylosing spondylitis (dated by TCRdb to 2017 to 2019). Turning to the overall study: The study profiled T cell receptor beta repertoires in healthy donors and ankylosing spondylitis patients to find disease-linked TCR variants. In total, the full study cohort was made up of about 110 healthy donors and roughly 27 ankylosing spondylitis patients. Peripheral blood samples were taken, and synovial fluid was additionally collected from ankylosing spondylitis patients.

TCRdb shows the sequencer as Illumina HiSeq 2500. Quantitative 5'-RACE with molecular barcodes was used to prepare TCR beta libraries. On the study's bioinformatics: A new computational method, built on a probabilistic model of VDJ rearrangement, was used to identify disease-linked TCR variants. TCRdb reanalyzed the raw reads on its own, using fastp at Q25 for trimming and MiXCR for clone calling, and kept in-frame beta chains. Identical CDR3 protein sequences are pooled into one entry, listed with their most common genes and DNA. For this entry, the V and J calls and clone size follow TCRdb and not the study's own pipeline. Here the sample has more than 100,000 distinct CDR3 sequences; about an eighth occur a single time. The ten top clones hold roughly 4.3% of the sample. The germline V gene (reference sequence) sets CDR1 to SEHNR and CDR2 to FQNEAQ. V is reduced by 4 bases and J by 0 bases, leaving a spacing of 9 bases between them. The CDR3 runs 14 residues from the cysteine to the phenylalanine. Only the CDR3 DNA is retained, 42 bases long and in frame from the first base.

The investigation overall reported the following: The disease-linked clones were reported to be significantly enriched in matched synovial fluid samples from ankylosing spondylitis patients. A CD8+ phenotype was shown by the disease-linked clones, which were found at relatively low frequencies in peripheral blood. Some TCR beta motif variants had previously been reported in synovial fluid and blood of reactive arthritis patients, which suggested common disease-initiation mechanisms. Blood from ankylosing spondylitis patients appeared to be characterized by a TCR beta motif made up of seven or eight highly homologous amino acid variants.

The TCR was taken from a female donor with ankylosing spondylitis or in good health (not recorded which). The sequence is built from TRBV7-9 and TRBJ2-5, with TRBD2 perhaps the D gene, on 6 matching bases. Sequenced sample: blood, either unsorted or a sorted T cell fraction (not recorded which). DNA sequence: TGTGCCAGCAGCTCCGGACTAAACCAAGAGACCCAGTACTTC. It specifies CASSSGLNQETQYF.